Following are 9 T cell receptor beta chains from one sample sequenced in a study of T cell repertoires in cytomegalovirus infection. TCRdb called the reads again in MiXCR, with one record for every CDR3 protein. The repertoire consists of about 310,000 distinct CDR3 sequences, with 20% to 25% occurring once and the leading ten covering about an eighth. Their specific antigens are unknown. The sequencing used cultured PBMCs, collected from culture after CMV antigen stimulation. Every receptor here comes from a human donor in good health (CMV status not recorded). Some clones in this sample may be carry-over from other donors' samples.

The rearrangement uses TRBV7-9 and TRBJ1-6; TRBD1 matches 8 bases. Looked up from germline, CDR1 is SEHNR and CDR2 is FQNEAQ (reference sequence). The CDR3 has 15 residues. V lost 0 bases, J lost 9 bases, and 4 bases stayed unmatched. The CDR3 sequence: CASSLARGRVSPLHF. The DNA for the CDR3 is TGTGCCAGCAGCTTAGCCAGGGGGCGAGTTTCACCCCTCCACTTT.

In this sample, this clonotype turned up once. This chain joins TRBV18 and TRBJ2-7; 8 nucleotides match TRBD1. V shed 5 bases, J shed 6 bases, and the junction held 6 bases outside the gene matches. The CDR3 spans 13 residues. Germline-derived CDR1 and CDR2 are KGHSH and LQKENI. Here the CDR3 reads CASSTDRGGEQYV. Written as DNA, the CDR3 is TGTGCCAGCTCAACCGACAGGGGTGGCGAGCAGTACGTC.

The genes are TRBV7-2 and TRBJ2-1; 8 bases map to TRBD2. V shed 1 base, J shed 7 bases, and the junction held 6 bases outside the gene matches. The CDR3 loop spans 15 amino acids. The germline V gene encodes CDR1 SGHTA and CDR2 FQGNSA. This chain's CDR3 is CASSLGAGVGNEQFF. The CDR3 DNA is TGTGCCAGCAGCTTAGGAGCGGGGGTGGGTAATGAGCAGTTCTTC.

CDR3 sequence: CASSLNPDSSRYEQYF. The DNA of the CDR3 is TGTGCCAGCAGCCTAAATCCGGACAGTTCGAGATACGAGCAGTACTTC. This chain links TRBV11-2 with TRBJ2-7, with TRBD1 as a possible D gene (6 bases). The V and J ends lost 5 bases and 4 bases respectively, with 21 bases between them. CDR3 size: 16 residues. Germline CDR1 is SGHAT and CDR2 is FQNNGV. Full variable domain (outside the CDR3, taken from reference TRBV11-2 and TRBJ2-7): EAGVAQSPRYKIIEKRQSVAFWCNPISGHATLYWYQQILGQGPKLLIQFQNNGVVDDSQLPKDRFSAERLKGVDSTLKIQPAKLEDSAVYLCASSLNPDSSRYEQYFGPGTRLTVT.

The chain has TRBV6-6 and TRBJ1-1; the D gene is possibly TRBD1 (6 bases). Trimming took off 6 bases at V and 0 bases at J, with 11 bases between the two ends. The CDR3 extends over 14 amino acids. Germline V CDR1 and CDR2: MNHNY, SVGAGI (reference sequence). Here the CDR3 reads CASSYTGLNTEAFF. The DNA for the CDR3 is TGTGCCAGCAGCTACACAGGGCTGAACACTGAAGCTTTCTTT.

In its sample, this clonotype was seen a few times. V gene TRBV12-5 combines with J gene TRBJ2-3; TRBD2 is a possible D gene (5 bases). V was shortened by 7 bases and J by 3 bases, with 14 bases between the two germline ends. This CDR3 has 14 amino acids. Germline V lookup: CDR1 LGHNT, CDR2 FRNRAP. CDR3 loop: CASVSEAGTDTQYF. The CDR3, as DNA: TGTGCTAGTGTGTCGGAGGCCGGGACAGATACGCAGTATTTT.

The gene calls are TRBV7-8 and TRBJ1-5; D unresolved. CDR1 and CDR2 (germline): SGHVS, FQNEAQ. The CDR3 runs 15 residues. V gave up 5 bases and J gave up 4 bases, with 15 bases separating them. The CDR3 DNA sequence: TGTGCCAGCAGCCCCGCCGGACGGGATAATCAGCCCCAGCATTTT. This encodes CASSPAGRDNQPQHF.

The chain employs TRBV19 and TRBJ2-1; TRBD2 aligns across 8 bases. The germline V gene encodes CDR1 LNHDA and CDR2 SQIVND (reference sequence). V lost 5 bases and J lost 9; bases outside the gene matches: 12. This CDR3 has 15 residues. CDR3 coding DNA: TGTGCCAGTAGTCCGATTAGCGGGATGCAGGGTGAGCAGTTCTTC. As protein: CASSPISGMQGEQFF. The full variable domain, its missing parts supplied by reference TRBV19 and TRBJ2-1, is DGGITQSPKYLFRKEGQNVTLSCEQNLNHDAMYWYRQDPGQGLRLIYYSQIVNDFQKGDIAEGYSVSREKKESFPLTVTSAQKNPTAFYLCASSPISGMQGEQFFGPGTRLTVL.

This chain links TRBV4-3 with TRBJ2-3, with D perhaps matching TRBD2 (6 bases). This CDR3 spans 16 amino acids. The germline CDR1 and CDR2 sequences are LGHNA and YSLEER. V dropped 0 bases and J dropped 4 bases, with 14 bases sitting between them. CDR3 DNA: TGCGCCAGCAGCCAAGATTTACGGGAGTTGGCAGATACGCAGTATTTT. As protein: CASSQDLRELADTQYF.